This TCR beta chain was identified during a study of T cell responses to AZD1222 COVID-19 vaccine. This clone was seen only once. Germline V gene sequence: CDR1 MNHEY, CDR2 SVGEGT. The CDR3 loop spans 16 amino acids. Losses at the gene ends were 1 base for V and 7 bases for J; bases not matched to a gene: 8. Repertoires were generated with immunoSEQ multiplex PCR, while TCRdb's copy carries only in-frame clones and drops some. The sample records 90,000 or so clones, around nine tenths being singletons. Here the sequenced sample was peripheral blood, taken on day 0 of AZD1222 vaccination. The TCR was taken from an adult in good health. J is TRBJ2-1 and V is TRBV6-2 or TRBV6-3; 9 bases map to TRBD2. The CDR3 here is CASSYLFGGGANEQFF. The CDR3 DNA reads TGTGCCAGCAGTTACTTGTTTGGCGGGGGGGCAAATGAGCAGTTCTTC.